This T cell receptor beta chain was observed in a study of cytotoxic CD8 clonotypes in ibrutinib-treated CLL. In the study overall: Complete response was seen in 2 patients and partial in approximately 25; approximately 12 progressed and around 14 stayed remitted after a median 68 months. Productive templates per sample averaged almost 260,000; productive rearrangements, about 89,000. Study outcomes and limitations: Clonality was higher at ibrutinib response and returned toward baseline at progression.

As regards this clone: Its specificity is not known.

After removal of 3 bases from V and 0 bases from J, the junction contained 6 bases not matched to a gene. The germline V gene has CDR1 ENHRY and CDR2 SYGVKD. The CDR3 extends over 18 amino acids. Target depth was 1 in 200,000 to 1 in 1 million T cells, about 10x per clonotype. Repertoires were generated with immunoSEQ multiplex PCR, while TCRdb's copy carries only in-frame clones and drops some. The repertoire holds a few hundred thousand clones, with 80% as singletons. The rearrangement links TRBV10-3 to TRBJ2-1, with 12 bases that match TRBD1. Specimen: PBMCs, collected before ibrutinib treatment. This receptor was taken from a human donor with chronic lymphocytic leukemia. For the CDR3, the DNA is TGTGCCATCAGTGAATTGGGACAGGGGGCGGGCTCCTACAATGAGCAGTTCTTC. It yields the protein CAISELGQGAGSYNEQFF.